The clone carrying this T cell receptor beta chain was seen a handful of times. Only in-frame clones appear in the TCRdb table, and some are missing; sequencing was by immunoSEQ multiplex PCR. The sample has 300,000 to 400,000 clones, under 90% seen once. This sample is drawn from a study of blood T cell repertoires in COVID-19. For the study at large: From the United States, Italy and Spain came samples of acute and convalescent COVID-19.

Germline V CDR1 and CDR2: LGHDT, YNNKEL (reference sequence). V was cut by 1 base and J by 0 bases, with 16 bases left in between. This CDR3 region has 18 residues. The receptor was derived from a woman aged 30 to 39 with COVID-19, enrolled during active disease. The genes are TRBV3-1 (or the pseudogene TRBV3-2) and TRBJ1-3; perhaps TRBD1 as D (5 bases). Sequencing input: peripheral blood. CDR3 DNA sequence: TGTGCCAGCAGCCAAGCGTCGACAGCCCGATACTCTGGAAACACCATATATTTT. The encoded protein is CASSQASTARYSGNTIYF.